The sequence of this T cell receptor (beta chain) was determined in a study of metastatic and nonmetastatic thyroid tumors. Authors' methods: In papillary thyroid cancer, a distant-metastasis classifier was built using CDR3 differences across clinicopathological groups. With MiXCR, TCRdb reprocessed the PCR reads. The V and J calls and clone size are TCRdb's, not the authors'. The profile covers approximately 12,000 clones, with about a third appearing a single time and roughly 12% taken by the ten largest. By its share, this clone is medium-sized. Antigen specificity is unknown. Study outcomes and limitations: As reported, TCR beta diversity in blood and tumor was significantly higher in malignant thyroid tumors than in benign nodules.

Each patient went into thyroid surgery without having received any treatment. V was shortened by 2 bases and J by 3 bases, with 16 bases between the two germline ends. CDR3 length: 16 residues. CDR1 is MNHNS, CDR2 SASEGT, per germline. The chain uses TRBV6-1 and TRBJ2-5; possibly TRBD2 for D (6 bases). Sequenced: tumor tissue. The source is a female donor with papillary thyroid cancer or a benign thyroid nodule (not recorded which). Some clones in this sample may be carry-over from other donors' samples. The CDR3 region has the DNA TGTGCCAGCAGTGAATTCGGTCGCGGGGTTGAAGAGACCCAGTACTTC. Protein sequence: CASSEFGRGVEETQYF.